This T cell receptor beta chain was found in a study of OX40 agonist ivuxolimab in advanced cancers. Overall study context: Patients treated during dose escalation were battling hepatocellular carcinoma, melanoma, renal cell or head and neck cancer. Cohort: 82.7% men, mean age approximately 66, aged roughly 23 to 79. Broader study findings: By week 6 at 0.1 to 3.0 mg/kg, blood CD4+ and CD8+ T cells had expanded clonally. The average count of expanded clones was higher among CD8+ T cells than among CD4+.

The V and J ends lost 3 bases and 5 bases, in that order; junction bases with no gene match: 6. This CDR3 has 15 amino acids. CDR1 is SGDLS and CDR2 is YYNGEE in the germline V gene. Using immunoSEQ multiplex PCR, the repertoire was profiled, and TCRdb retains in-frame clones only, with some absent. The sample includes 80,000 to 95,000 clones, approximately 86% of them seen just once. A note on this clone: Its target is unknown.

The source material was CD4+ or CD8+ T cells sorted from blood, sampled in a trial of the OX40 agonist ivuxolimab. This sequence joins TRBV9 and TRBJ2-5; 11 nucleotides agree with TRBD1. The receptor's source is an adult with an advanced solid tumor such as melanoma, head and neck, liver or kidney cancer. CDR3 DNA: TGTGCCAGCAGCGATGGACAGGGGGCGTTGGAGACCCAGTACTTC. The encoded protein is CASSDGQGALETQYF.